Described below is a single T cell receptor (beta chain) sequence and its context. Germline V gene data show CDR1 as SGHAT and CDR2 as FQNNGV. Trimming pared 1 base from V and 5 bases from J, leaving 14 bases between. The CDR3 is made up of 15 amino acids. Using immunoSEQ multiplex PCR, the repertoire was profiled, and TCRdb retains in-frame clones only, with some absent. The data hold about 410,000 clones, with more than 80% observed a single time. The sample comes from a study of control samples from healthy donors and cancer patients. V gene TRBV11-2 combines with J gene TRBJ1-2; D not certain. The sample taken for sequencing was PBMCs. This clonotype was obtained from a middle-aged man with head and neck cancer. The CDR3 DNA reads as TGTGCCAGCAGCTTAGGTCAGGAGTTGGGGTATGGCTACACCTTC. Protein product: CASSLGQELGYGYTF.